Listed here are 25 T cell receptor beta chains from one sample, sequenced in a study of cytomegalovirus exposure and HLA in healthy donors. PCR used 60 Vbeta primers and 13 Jbeta primers. Libraries were prepared by immunoSEQ multiplex PCR; TCRdb keeps only in-frame clonotypes and omits some of them. The table shows over 100,000 clones, with about 61% occurring only once. The sequenced sample was PBMCs. These receptors were obtained from a woman aged 25 to 45 in good health and CMV-seronegative.

This clone was recorded a few times. The rearrangement uses TRBV18 and TRBJ1-1; D not certain. The CDR3 has 12 residues. Germline values: CDR1 KGHSH, CDR2 LQKENI. Trimming left V 5 bases short and J 10 bases short, with 14 bases between. Here the CDR3 reads CASSGEVLTAFF. Here the CDR3 DNA reads TGTGCCAGCTCAGGGGAGGTCCTAACAGCTTTCTTT. The full variable domain, its missing parts supplied by reference TRBV18 and TRBJ1-1, is NAGVMQNPRHLVRRRGQEARLRCSPMKGHSHVYWYRQLPEEGLKFMVYLQKENIIDESGMPKERFSAEFPKEGPSILRIQQVVRGDSAAYFCASSGEVLTAFFGQGTRLTVV.

The chain carries TRBV6-5 and TRBJ2-7; 7 bases fit TRBD1. The CDR3 contains 15 residues. V was pared by 2 bases and J by 1 base, with 5 bases of the junction left unmatched. Germline lookup yields CDR1 MNHEY and CDR2 SVGAGI. This CDR3 is CASSYATTGSYEQYF. The CDR3 nucleotides are TGTGCCAGCAGTTACGCCACGACAGGGTCCTACGAGCAGTACTTC.

The rearrangement joins TRBV19 to TRBJ2-1; a possible D gene is TRBD1 (7 bases). Trimming cost V 3 bases and J 7 bases, with 13 bases left between them. Germline lookup yields CDR1 LNHDA and CDR2 SQIVND (reference sequence). The length of the CDR3 is 14 residues. This chain's CDR3 is CASSIGSGGNEQFF. Here the CDR3 DNA reads TGTGCCAGTAGTATCGGATCAGGGGGGAATGAGCAGTTCTTC.

The chain links TRBV28 to TRBJ1-5; no clear D. The germline gives CDR1 MDHEN, CDR2 SYDVKM. V lost 4 bases to trimming and J lost 5 bases, with 9 bases between them. The CDR3 has 13 amino acids. CDR3 coding DNA: TGTGCCAGCAGTTCCCGTCCCGATCAGCCCCAGCATTTT. Translation gives CASSSRPDQPQHF.

This chain links TRBV11-2 with TRBJ2-3, with D possibly matching TRBD2 (5 bases). Germline V gene lookup returns CDR1 SGHAT and CDR2 FQNNGV. This CDR3 spans 12 amino acids. The V gene lost 5 bases and the J gene lost 4 bases, with 7 bases spanning the gap. For the CDR3, the DNA is TGTGCCAGCAGCCCCGGGGCAGATACGCAGTATTTT. It encodes CASSPGADTQYF.

The table lists this clone with a count of one. The chain uses TRBV5-6 and TRBJ2-1; D is ambiguous. The CDR3 has 14 amino acids. Germline V lookup: CDR1 SGHDT, CDR2 YYEEEE. V was pared by 2 bases and J by 0 bases, with 6 bases between. The CDR3 sequence is CASSFAASYNEQFF. CDR3 bases: TGTGCCAGCAGCTTTGCGGCCTCCTACAATGAGCAGTTCTTC.

The chain has TRBV19 and TRBJ2-5, with TRBD2 as a possible D gene (6 bases). This CDR3 has 15 amino acids. V was shortened by 6 bases and J by 9 bases, with 23 bases between the two germline ends. Germline V CDR1 and CDR2: LNHDA, SQIVND (reference sequence). CDR3 protein: CASSQPGLPRDSQYF. CDR3 in DNA: TGTGCCAGTAGCCAACCTGGACTACCGAGGGATTCCCAGTACTTC. Drawing the rest from reference TRBV19 and TRBJ2-5, the complete variable domain is DGGITQSPKYLFRKEGQNVTLSCEQNLNHDAMYWYRQDPGQGLRLIYYSQIVNDFQKGDIAEGYSVSREKKESFPLTVTSAQKNPTAFYLCASSQPGLPRDSQYFGPGTRLLVL.

This clone was seen only a few times. The chain joins TRBV5-4 to TRBJ2-3, with D perhaps TRBD2 (5 bases). Per the germline V gene, CDR1 is SGHNT and CDR2 is YYREEE (reference sequence). The V end was cut by 2 bases, the J end by 0 bases, with 13 bases between. This CDR3 spans 16 amino acids. The CDR3 sequence: CASSLVAGLSTDTQYF. The CDR3, as DNA: TGTGCCAGCAGCTTAGTGGCAGGACTCAGCACAGATACGCAGTATTTT.

The chain is built from TRBV5-1 and TRBJ2-3; no firm D call. The V gene lost 4 bases and the J gene lost 0 bases, with 12 bases spanning the gap. Germline V lookup: CDR1 SGHRS, CDR2 YFSETQ. The CDR3 extends over 15 amino acids. The CDR3 nucleotides are TGCGCCAGCAGCATACAGCAACCTAGCACAGATACGCAGTATTTT. Protein sequence: CASSIQQPSTDTQYF.

This clone was picked up a small number of times. The DNA for the CDR3 is TGTGCCAGCAGCTCTAAAACAGGGACTCAGCCCCAGCATTTT. This translates into CASSSKTGTQPQHF. This rearrangement joins TRBV7-9 to TRBJ1-5, with D perhaps TRBD1 (6 bases). Germline lookup yields CDR1 SEHNR and CDR2 FQNEAQ (reference sequence). Deletions cut 4 bases from V and 6 bases from J, with 13 bases between. The length of the CDR3 is 14 residues. Based on the CDR3 plus reference TRBV7-9 and TRBJ1-5, the full variable domain is DTGVSQNPRHKITKRGQNVTFRCDPISEHNRLYWYRQTLGQGPEFLTYFQNEAQLEKSRLLSDRFSAERPKGSFSTLEIQRTEQGDSAMYLCASSSKTGTQPQHFGDGTRLSIL.

CDR3 nucleotide sequence: TGCGCCAGCAGTGATGAGGGCCACGAGCAGTACTTC. It yields the protein CASSDEGHEQYF. The genes are TRBV10-2 and TRBJ2-7; a weak D match, TRBD2 (5 bases). This CDR3 is built from 12 residues. V was clipped by 3 bases and J by 5 bases, with 8 bases between them. CDR1 is WSHSY and CDR2 is SAAADI in the germline V gene.

The CDR3 bases are TGCGCCAGCAGCCAAGGACGAGCCGGGACTAGCTCCTACAATGAGCAGTTCTTC. This translates into CASSQGRAGTSSYNEQFF. This rearrangement joins TRBV4-3 to TRBJ2-1; 8 bases are a match to TRBD2. Trimming took 1 base from V and 0 from J; bases not matched to a gene: 8. This CDR3 has 18 amino acids. Per germline, CDR1 LGHNA and CDR2 YSLEER.

The chain has TRBV29-1 and TRBJ2-2, with 12 bases lining up with TRBD2. V lost 7 bases to trimming and J lost 2 bases; unmatched junction nucleotides: 5. The CDR3 length is 15 residues. Germline V lookup: CDR1 SQVTM, CDR2 ANQGSEA. CDR3 sequence (DNA): TGCAGCGCCGGACTAGCGGGACACAACACCGGGGAGCTGTTTTTT. Its translation is CSAGLAGHNTGELFF.

The CDR3 DNA sequence: TGTGCCAGCAGCTTATCTAGCGGGAGATCATCGAACACCGGGGAGCTGTTTTTT. This encodes CASSLSSGRSSNTGELFF. The chain combines TRBV7-8 with TRBJ2-2, with 10 bases lining up with TRBD2. CDR3 size: 18 residues. J lost 0 bases, V lost 2 bases, and 6 bases had no gene match. Germline loops: CDR1 SGHVS, CDR2 FQNEAQ.

The rearrangement uses TRBV18 and TRBJ2-7, with TRBD1 identical over 9 bases. J was trimmed by 6 bases and V by 3 bases; bases with no gene match: 6. The germline V gene encodes CDR1 KGHSH and CDR2 LQKENI. This CDR3 has 14 amino acids. Written as DNA, the CDR3 is TGTGCCAGCTCACCCGCGGACAGGGGTGGCGAGCAGTACTTC. This codes for CASSPADRGGEQYF.

This clone has only a few counts. This chain links TRBV19 with TRBJ2-1; 14 nucleotides line up with TRBD2. CDR1 and CDR2 from the germline V gene are LNHDA and SQIVND (reference sequence). This CDR3 comprises 17 residues. V lost 5 bases, J lost 3 bases, and 6 bases stayed unmatched. This chain's CDR3 is CASSPRTSGRFYNEQFF. Written as DNA, the CDR3 is TGTGCCAGTAGTCCTCGGACTAGCGGGAGGTTCTACAATGAGCAGTTCTTC.

V usage is TRBV7-9 and J usage is TRBJ2-2; 7 nucleotides line up with TRBD2. Germline V lookup: CDR1 SEHNR, CDR2 FQNEAQ (reference sequence). Unmatched junction bases numbered 2, after V lost 1 base and J lost 6 bases. This CDR3 has 14 amino acids. The DNA of the CDR3 is TGTGCCAGCAGCTTAGGGACTAGACCCGGGGAGCTGTTTTTT. Translating it yields CASSLGTRPGELFF.

The genes are TRBV5-1 and TRBJ2-1; D remains unclear. Trimming removed 0 bases at V and 0 bases at J, with 10 bases between. Germline lookup yields CDR1 SGHRS and CDR2 YFSETQ. This CDR3 spans 16 amino acids. CDR3 residues: CASSLAGLASYNEQFF. The CDR3 nucleotides are TGCGCCAGCAGCTTGGCTGGGCTCGCCTCCTACAATGAGCAGTTCTTC.

The chain's CDR3 is CASSQLAGGLYEQYF. In DNA, the CDR3 is TGCGCCAGCAGCCAACTAGCGGGAGGGCTCTACGAGCAGTACTTC. This chain uses TRBV4-3 with TRBJ2-7, with TRBD2 matching 12 bases. There are 15 residues in the CDR3. The J segment lost 3 bases and the V segment lost 2 bases, leaving 2 bases of the junction unmatched. Germline V gene data show CDR1 as LGHNA and CDR2 as YSLEER.

There are a few counts of this clone. The chain joins TRBV13 to TRBJ2-3, with D maybe TRBD2 (7 bases). CDR1 is PRHDT and CDR2 is FYEKMQ in the germline V gene (reference sequence). The V gene lost 5 bases and the J gene lost 6 bases, with 18 bases spanning the gap. CDR3 length: 15 amino acids. The CDR3 loop is CASSETSAQGDTQYF. CDR3 sequence (DNA): TGTGCCAGCAGCGAAACTAGCGCCCAGGGGGATACGCAGTATTTT.

The chain has TRBV27 and TRBJ2-5; D ambiguous. The end of the DNA aligns better with TRBJ2-7, so the J call may be wrong. CDR1 and CDR2 (germline): MNHEY, SMNVEV (reference sequence). This CDR3 comprises 12 residues. CDR3 nucleotides: TGTGCCAGCAGTCCCCCGTCCTACGAGCAGTACTTC. Its translation: CASSPPSYEQYF.

V gene TRBV5-1 combines with J gene TRBJ1-1, with 10 nucleotides matching TRBD1. The V segment lost 5 bases and the J segment 2 bases; nucleotides outside the gene matches: 6. The CDR3 totals 15 residues. Looked up from germline, CDR1 is SGHRS and CDR2 is YFSETQ. For the CDR3, the DNA is TGCGCCAGCAGGTACGAGACAGGGGGCAACACTGAAGCTTTCTTT. Protein sequence: CASRYETGGNTEAFF. Variable domain in full (rest from reference TRBV5-1 and TRBJ1-1): KAGVTQTPRYLIKTRGQQVTLSCSPISGHRSVSWYQQTPGQGLQFLFEYFSETQRNKGNFPGRFSGRQFSNSRSEMNVSTLELGDSALYLCASRYETGGNTEAFFGQGTRLTVV.

This clone was picked up a small number of times. The CDR3 bases are TGTGCCAGCAGGGCAGGGGGCGCTGGGGCCAACGTCCTGACTTTC. Its protein is CASRAGGAGANVLTF. The chain has TRBV27 and TRBJ2-6, with 8 bases fitting TRBD1. Germline V gene lookup returns CDR1 MNHEY and CDR2 SMNVEV (reference sequence). J gave up 2 bases and V 6 bases, and 3 bases lay outside the gene matches. The CDR3 covers 15 residues.

This CDR3 is CAWSVGGANEKLFF. Here the CDR3 DNA reads TGTGCCTGGAGTGTAGGGGGGGCTAATGAAAAACTGTTTTTT. The chain carries TRBV30 and TRBJ1-4; a weak D match, TRBD1 (6 bases). The germline gives CDR1 GTSNPN, CDR2 SVGIG (reference sequence). The CDR3 consists of 14 residues. The V end lost 0 bases, the J end lost 3 bases, and 8 bases lay between the germline ends.

The rearrangement links TRBV2 to TRBJ1-5, with a weak D call TRBD1 (6 bases). Germline V gene data show CDR1 as SNHLY and CDR2 as FYNNEI. Trimming removed 8 bases at V and 0 bases at J, with 14 bases between. There are 15 residues in the CDR3. The CDR3 DNA sequence: TGTGCCAGCCGGCCCAGGGGAGATAGCAATCAGCCCCAGCATTTT. Residues: CASRPRGDSNQPQHF.